Listed below are T cell receptor beta chains from one sample, sequenced in a study of shared clonotypes between healthy human individuals. Data came from immunoSEQ multiplex PCR; TCRdb stores just in-frame clones and leaves some out. The sample consists of over a million clones, around 78% of them appearing once. Input material: memory CD4+ T cells from PBMCs. The receptors come from a man in his late teens or twenties in good health. Some clones in this sample may be carry-over from other donors' samples. Both conserved end residues are part of each CDR3. The D gene is left open where the match is weak. A clone size is listed for some rows: how often the clone was seen (once, few, many), or a class if it is expanded.

>TRBV6-5|TRBJ2-1|NA|TRBD1
CASSYEGGRYNEQFF
TGTGCCAGCAGTTACGAAGGGGGCCGCTACAATGAGCAGTTCTTC
>TRBV9|TRBJ2-5|NA|TRBD2
CASSPRGLAGGETQYF
TGTGCCAGCAGCCCCCGTGGGTTAGCGGGAGGGGAGACCCAGTACTTC
>TRBV28|TRBJ2-5|NA|NA
CASSSWDTRSGETQYF
TGTGCCAGCAGTTCTTGGGACACGAGGTCGGGGGAGACCCAGTACTTC
>TRBV7-8|TRBJ1-2|NA|NA
CASSLALDHGYTF
TGTGCCAGCAGCTTAGCGCTAGACCATGGCTACACCTTC
>TRBV5-1|TRBJ2-3|NA|TRBD2
CASSFTAGGRSTDTQYF
TGCGCCAGCAGCTTTACAGCGGGGGGCAGGAGCACAGATACGCAGTATTTT
>TRBV4-1|TRBJ2-5|NA|NA
CASSQGPGGVVTQYF
TGCGCCAGCAGCCAGGGTCCGGGCGGGGTTGTGACCCAGTACTTC
>TRBV21-1|TRBJ1-2|few|NA
CASSRLGYTF
TGTGCCAGCAGCAGACTTGGCTACACCTTC
>TRBV18|TRBJ1-5|NA|NA
CASSPRTLPESNQPQHF
TGTGCCAGCTCGCCAAGGACACTCCCCGAGAGCAATCAGCCCCAGCATTTT
>TRBV7-3|TRBJ2-2|NA|TRBD1
CASSLSGTGVLFF
TGTGCCAGCAGCTTAAGCGGGACAGGGGTCTTGTTTTTT
>TRBV7-9|TRBJ1-2|NA|TRBD1
CASRPGGAGYGYTF
TGTGCCAGCCGTCCAGGGGGCGCAGGCTATGGCTACACCTTC
>TRBV10-3|TRBJ2-7|NA|NA
CAISGLYEQYF
TGTGCCATCAGTGGATTATACGAGCAGTACTTC
>TRBV7-2|TRBJ2-1|NA|NA
CASSFALLTYNEQFF
TGTGCCAGCAGCTTCGCTCTTCTAACCTACAATGAGCAGTTCTTC
>TRBV14|TRBJ2-3|NA|NA
CASSQDLRSSGDTQYF
TGTGCCAGCAGCCAAGATTTGAGGAGCTCAGGAGATACGCAGTATTTT
>TRBV27|TRBJ2-7|once|NA
CASSLWIGVGEQYF
TGTGCCAGCAGTTTATGGATAGGGGTTGGCGAGCAGTACTTC
>TRBV6-5|TRBJ1-4|NA|NA
CASRPWGGNEKLFF
TGTGCTAGCAGACCCTGGGGGGGAAATGAAAAACTGTTTTTT
>TRBV30|TRBJ1-5|NA|NA
CAWRKQGSPNQPQHF
TGTGCCTGGAGAAAACAGGGATCTCCCAATCAGCCCCAGCATTTT
>TRBV10-3|TRBJ1-2|NA|NA
CAITFGPPLPEGGYTF
TGTGCCATCACCTTTGGTCCGCCCTTGCCTGAGGGTGGCTACACCTTC
>TRBV4-3|TRBJ1-2|NA|TRBD1
CASSPGDRGVGYTF
TGCGCCAGCAGCCCGGGGGACAGGGGGGTTGGCTACACCTTC
>TRBV5-6|TRBJ1-2|NA|TRBD1
CASMQGDYGYTF
TGTGCCAGCATGCAGGGGGACTATGGCTACACCTTC
>TRBV7-2|TRBJ1-2|NA|NA
CASSLQGARGYTF
TGTGCCAGCAGCTTACAGGGAGCCCGTGGCTACACCTTC
>TRBV10-3|TRBJ1-1|NA|NA
CAIESDGNTEAFF
TGTGCCATCGAGAGCGACGGGAACACTGAAGCTTTCTTT
>TRBV11-2|TRBJ2-2|NA|TRBD1
CASSHRGRSTGELFF
TGTGCCAGCAGCCACAGGGGGCGAAGCACCGGGGAGCTGTTTTTT
>TRBV2|TRBJ1-4|NA|NA
CASSDGWGTNEKLFF
TGTGCCAGCAGTGACGGATGGGGGACTAATGAAAAACTGTTTTTT
>TRBV6-6|TRBJ1-3|few|TRBD1
CASSATGAGNTIYF
TGTGCCAGCAGCGCAACAGGGGCTGGAAACACCATATATTTT
>TRBV19|TRBJ2-1|NA|TRBD2
CASSTYAGRDNEQFF
TGTGCCAGTAGTACCTACGCCGGGAGGGACAATGAGCAGTTCTTC
>TRBV5-6|TRBJ1-2|once|NA
CASSMTGVPTGYTF
TGTGCCAGCAGCATGACAGGTGTCCCCACTGGCTACACCTTC
>TRBV29-1|TRBJ2-1|NA|TRBD2
CSAKLAYSYNEQFF
TGCAGCGCTAAACTAGCGTACTCCTACAATGAGCAGTTCTTC
>TRBV9|TRBJ2-7|once|NA
CASSAGRKYTDEQYF
TGTGCCAGCAGCGCGGGACGGAAGTATACCGACGAGCAGTACTTC
>TRBV11-3|TRBJ2-3|once|TRBD2
CASSRGSPPDTQYF
TGTGCCAGCAGTCGCGGGAGCCCCCCAGATACGCAGTATTTT
>TRBV29-1|TRBJ2-2|NA|NA
CSANHPAALFNTGELFF
TGCAGCGCTAACCACCCAGCGGCCCTATTCAACACCGGGGAGCTGTTTTTT
>TRBV6-5|TRBJ1-4|NA|TRBD1
CASSYTQGPHEKLFF
TGTGCCAGCAGTTACACACAGGGGCCCCATGAAAAACTGTTTTTT
>TRBV5-4|TRBJ2-7|NA|NA
CASSLVGSGPYEQYF
TGTGCCAGCAGCTTGGTAGGGAGCGGCCCCTACGAGCAGTACTTC
>TRBV14|TRBJ2-5|NA|NA
CASSQDLGAAQETQYF
TGTGCCAGCAGCCAAGATCTGGGGGCGGCCCAAGAGACCCAGTACTTC
>TRBV13|TRBJ2-7|NA|TRBD2
CASSLRRLAGNYEQYF
TGTGCCAGCAGTCTCAGGCGACTAGCGGGAAACTACGAGCAGTACTTC
>TRBV14|TRBJ2-1|NA|TRBD2
CASSLLAGGYNEQFF
TGTGCCAGCAGCCTACTAGCGGGAGGCTACAATGAGCAGTTCTTC
>TRBV6-6|TRBJ2-3|NA|TRBD2
CAVRFQAGGTDTQYF
TGTGCCGTCAGATTTCAAGCGGGGGGCACAGATACGCAGTATTTT
>TRBV27|TRBJ1-2|NA|TRBD1
CASSNRGHYGYTF
TGTGCCAGCAGTAACAGGGGTCACTATGGCTACACCTTC
>TRBV7-2|TRBJ2-5|NA|NA
CASSLRPRTVKQETQYF
TGTGCCAGCAGCTTACGTCCGAGGACAGTAAAGCAAGAGACCCAGTACTTC
>TRBV5-6|TRBJ2-3|many|NA
CASSPNLAPDTQYF
TGTGCCAGCAGCCCTAACTTGGCGCCAGATACGCAGTATTTT
>TRBV20-1|TRBJ2-7|once|NA
CSARATYEQYF
TGCAGTGCTAGAGCCACCTACGAGCAGTACTTC
>TRBV30|TRBJ2-7|NA|NA
CAWSGVGSYEQYF
TGTGCCTGGAGTGGGGTAGGTTCCTACGAGCAGTACTTC
>TRBV2|TRBJ1-2|once|TRBD1
CASSGQGESYGYTF
TGTGCCAGCAGTGGCCAGGGGGAATCCTATGGCTACACCTTC
>TRBV29-1|TRBJ2-7|NA|TRBD2
CSVVPSGSGEQYF
TGCAGCGTTGTGCCTAGCGGGAGTGGGGAGCAGTACTTC
>TRBV2|TRBJ2-4|NA|TRBD1
CASTSQGVAKNIQYF
TGTGCCAGCACCTCCCAGGGGGTAGCCAAAAACATTCAGTACTTC
>TRBV6-1|TRBJ2-1|NA|NA
CASSEGGSYNEQFF
TGTGCCAGCAGTGAAGGGGGCTCCTACAATGAGCAGTTCTTC
>TRBV6-1|TRBJ1-5|NA|NA
CASSEAWGDQPQHF
TGTGCCAGCAGTGAAGCCTGGGGGGATCAGCCCCAGCATTTT
>TRBV14|TRBJ2-5|NA|TRBD2
CASSQPTSGSQETQYF
TGTGCCAGCAGCCAACCGACTAGCGGGAGCCAAGAGACCCAGTACTTC
>TRBV25-1|TRBJ2-2|NA|TRBD2
CASSEFRGRGNTGELFF
TGTGCCAGCAGTGAATTTCGCGGGAGGGGGAACACCGGGGAGCTGTTTTTT
>TRBV9|TRBJ2-2|NA|TRBD2
CASTAAGFPNTGELFF
TGTGCCAGCACTGCAGCGGGATTCCCGAACACCGGGGAGCTGTTTTTT
>TRBV18|TRBJ1-4|once|NA
CASSQGIWEKLFF
TGTGCCAGCTCACAGGGGATCTGGGAAAAACTGTTTTTT
>TRBV28|TRBJ2-7|few|TRBD2
CASSTGGLAEFEQYF
TGTGCCAGCAGCACCGGAGGACTAGCGGAGTTCGAGCAGTACTTC
>TRBV2|TRBJ1-5|few|TRBD1
CASSDWGQGEEPQHF
TGTGCCAGCAGTGACTGGGGACAGGGGGAAGAGCCCCAGCATTTT
>TRBV7-2|TRBJ1-4|NA|TRBD1
CASSVYRGEGEKLFF
TGTGCCAGCAGCGTTTACAGGGGAGAGGGTGAAAAACTGTTTTTT